This TCR beta chain is drawn from a study of CD8+ T cells in alopecia areata. Study at large: Treatment comprised oral tofacitinib, 5 to 10 mg twice daily, in treated patients. The study, taken as a whole, reports: Tofacitinib did not eliminate many expanded lesional clones from scalp or blood. Scalp clonality and expanded CD8+ clones among the top 100 showed significant decreases with tofacitinib.

Described treatment: oral pan-JAK inhibitor, 5-10 mg twice daily. With respect to this clone: Its antigen remains unidentified.

The V segment lost 4 bases and the J segment 4 bases; nucleotides outside the gene matches: 6. Germline lookup yields CDR1 MGHRA and CDR2 YSYEKL. The CDR3 contains 14 residues. Once RNA had been extracted, it was reverse transcribed into cDNA to act as the sequencing template. Clones were read by immunoSEQ multiplex PCR, and TCRdb kept only the in-frame ones, dropping some. The repertoire includes 70,000 or so clones, approximately 30% of them detected once, and about 15% sits in the top ten. The chain combines TRBV4-1 with TRBJ2-7, with TRBD2 identical over 8 bases. This clonotype was obtained from a human donor with alopecia areata. The sample consisted of CD8+ T cells sorted from blood, taken at week 4, from a patient treated with tofacitinib. The DNA for the CDR3 is TGCGCCAGCAGCCCGGGGACTAGTGCTTACGAGCAGTACTTC. It codes for CASSPGTSAYEQYF.